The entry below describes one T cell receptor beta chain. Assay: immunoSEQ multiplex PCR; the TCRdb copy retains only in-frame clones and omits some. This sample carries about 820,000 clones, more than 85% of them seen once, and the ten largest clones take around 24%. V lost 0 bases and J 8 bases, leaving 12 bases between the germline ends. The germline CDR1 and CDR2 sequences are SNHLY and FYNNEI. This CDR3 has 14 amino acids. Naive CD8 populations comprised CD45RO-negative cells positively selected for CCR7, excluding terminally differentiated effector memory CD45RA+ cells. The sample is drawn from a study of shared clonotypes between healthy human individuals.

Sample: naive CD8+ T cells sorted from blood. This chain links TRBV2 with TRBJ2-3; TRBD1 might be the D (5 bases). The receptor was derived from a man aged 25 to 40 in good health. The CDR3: CASSEAMGPLTQYF. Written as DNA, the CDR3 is TGTGCCAGCAGTGAAGCAATGGGGCCACTTACGCAGTATTTT.